This TCR beta chain is from a study of CD8 T cells in Susac syndrome. The germline gives CDR1 MRHNA, CDR2 SNTAGT. The CDR3 runs to 16 residues. V was cut by 6 bases and J by 4 bases, with 19 bases left in between. The RNA input was about 0.5 to 1 ug, and it was reverse transcribed with random hexamers. Amplification of TCR beta CDR3 across 54 Vbeta and 13 Jbeta was performed with immunoSEQ multiplex PCR. One entry per CDR3 protein, called by TCRdb with MiXCR from the immunoSEQ multiplex PCR reads. The sample yields around 25,000 distinct CDR3 sequences, roughly 93% seen once. As to this clonotype: What it binds is not known.

TEMRA cells were FACS-enriched, while CD8+ and CD4+ T cells were negatively isolated. Regarding the study as a whole: It was in TEMRA cells and active patients that Susac CD8+ clonal expansion peaked.

Sequenced: CD8+ T cells from PBMCs. The sequence was obtained from a human donor with Susac syndrome. The chain couples TRBV6-4 to TRBJ2-1, with D perhaps matching TRBD2 (5 bases). CDR3 region: CASSNILGRRYNEQFF. The CDR3 DNA follows: TGTGCCAGCAGCAACATACTAGGGCGAAGGTACAATGAGCAGTTCTTC.